This entry describes one T cell receptor (beta chain). The record originates from a study of blood T cell repertoires in COVID-19. For the study at large: Collection of acute and convalescent COVID-19 samples took place in the United States, Italy and Spain. The cDNA or gDNA used as material had been derived from T cells, B-cell-depleted T cells, or PBMCs.

The CDR3 runs 11 residues. CDR1 is GTSNPN, CDR2 SVGIG, per germline (reference sequence). V was trimmed by 5 bases and J by 3 bases, leaving 5 bases between them. Original processing notes: Estimation of nucleated cell counts relied on the amplification of reference gene primers. Repertoires were generated with immunoSEQ multiplex PCR, while TCRdb's copy carries only in-frame clones and drops some. V and J calls and clone size are those listed in that table; D and trimming were worked out from the DNA. The sample has tens of thousands of clones, around nine tenths seen once; the top ten hold 6.5% to 10%.

The material sequenced was peripheral blood. The V call is TRBV30, the J call TRBJ2-1; D is ambiguous. The receptor was isolated from a man aged 50-60 years with active COVID-19. CDR3 DNA sequence: TGTGCCTGGTCCTTCTACAATGAGCAGTTCTTC. This gives the protein CAWSFYNEQFF.